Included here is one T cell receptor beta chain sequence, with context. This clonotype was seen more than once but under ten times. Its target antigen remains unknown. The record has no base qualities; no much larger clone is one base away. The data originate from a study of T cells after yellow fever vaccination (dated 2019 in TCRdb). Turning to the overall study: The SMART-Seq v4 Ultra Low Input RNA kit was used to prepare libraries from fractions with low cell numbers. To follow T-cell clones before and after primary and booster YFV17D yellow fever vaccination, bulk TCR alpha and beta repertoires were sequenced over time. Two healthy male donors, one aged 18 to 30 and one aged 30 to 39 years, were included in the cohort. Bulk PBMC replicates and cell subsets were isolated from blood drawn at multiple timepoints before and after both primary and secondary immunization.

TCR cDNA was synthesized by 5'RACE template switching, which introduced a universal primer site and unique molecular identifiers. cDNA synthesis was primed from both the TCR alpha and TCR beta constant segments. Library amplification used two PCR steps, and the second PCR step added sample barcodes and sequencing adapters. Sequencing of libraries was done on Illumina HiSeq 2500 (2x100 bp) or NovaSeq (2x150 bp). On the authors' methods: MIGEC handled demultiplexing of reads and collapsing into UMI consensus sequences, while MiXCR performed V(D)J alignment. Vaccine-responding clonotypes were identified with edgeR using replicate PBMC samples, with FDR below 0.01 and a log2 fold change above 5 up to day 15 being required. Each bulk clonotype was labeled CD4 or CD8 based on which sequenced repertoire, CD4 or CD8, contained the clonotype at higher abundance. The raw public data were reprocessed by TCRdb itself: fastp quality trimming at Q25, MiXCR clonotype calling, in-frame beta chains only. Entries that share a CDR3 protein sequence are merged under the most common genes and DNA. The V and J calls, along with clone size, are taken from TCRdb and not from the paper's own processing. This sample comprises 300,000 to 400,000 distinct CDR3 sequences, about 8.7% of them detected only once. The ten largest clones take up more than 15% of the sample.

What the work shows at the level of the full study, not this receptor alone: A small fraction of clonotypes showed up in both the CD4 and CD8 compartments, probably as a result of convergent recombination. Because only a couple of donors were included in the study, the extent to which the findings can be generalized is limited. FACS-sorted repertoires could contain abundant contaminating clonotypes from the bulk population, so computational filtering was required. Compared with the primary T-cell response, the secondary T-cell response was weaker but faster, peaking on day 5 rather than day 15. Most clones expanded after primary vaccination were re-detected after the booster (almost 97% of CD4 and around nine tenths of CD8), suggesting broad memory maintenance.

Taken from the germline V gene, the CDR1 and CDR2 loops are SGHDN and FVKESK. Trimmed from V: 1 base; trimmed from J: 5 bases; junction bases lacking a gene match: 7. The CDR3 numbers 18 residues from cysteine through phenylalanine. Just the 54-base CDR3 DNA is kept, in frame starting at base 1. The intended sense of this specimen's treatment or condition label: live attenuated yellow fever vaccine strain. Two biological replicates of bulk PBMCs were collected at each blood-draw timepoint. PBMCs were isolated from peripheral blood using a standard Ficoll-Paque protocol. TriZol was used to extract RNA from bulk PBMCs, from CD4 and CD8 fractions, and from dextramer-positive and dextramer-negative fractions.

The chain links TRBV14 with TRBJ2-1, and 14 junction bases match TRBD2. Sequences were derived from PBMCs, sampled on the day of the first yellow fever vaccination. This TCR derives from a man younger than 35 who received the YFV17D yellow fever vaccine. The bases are TGTGCCAGCAGCCAAGCGCTGGGACTAGCGGGGGTCGACAATGAGCAGTTCTTC. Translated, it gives CASSQALGLAGVDNEQFF.